Sequencing of this TCR beta chain was carried out in a study of cytomegalovirus exposure and HLA in healthy donors. Study results and limitations: Accurate prediction of HLA-A and HLA-B alleles (for most subjects) was reportedly achieved from TCR beta sequences.

The CDR3 runs to 14 residues. Trimming pared 5 bases from V and 5 bases from J, leaving 16 bases between. Germline CDR1 and CDR2: SGHRS and YFSETQ. The PCR contained 60 Vbeta and 13 Jbeta primers. Profiling relied on immunoSEQ multiplex PCR, and the TCRdb table lists in-frame clones only, not all of them. The repertoire holds under 120,000 clones, with roughly three fifths as singletons. Remarks on this clone: The antigen is not known.

The J gene is TRBJ1-1, the V gene TRBV5-1; D unresolved. The TCR comes from a man aged 30-40 years in good health and CMV-seropositive. Sequencing was carried out using PBMCs. CDR3 in DNA: TGCGCCAGCAGGACGATTTCGGGGATAACTGAAGCTTTCTTT. Encoded protein: CASRTISGITEAFF.